This T cell receptor (beta chain) comes out of a study of cytomegalovirus exposure and HLA in healthy donors. In regard to this clone: The antigen remains unidentified.

The CDR3 extends over 15 amino acids. Germline CDR1 and CDR2: SGHVS and FQNEAQ. V dropped 4 bases and J dropped 0; count of bases not matched to a gene: 5. 60 Vbeta and 13 Jbeta primers were used in PCR. The protocol was immunoSEQ multiplex PCR, while the TCRdb copy is restricted to in-frame clones and leaves out a portion. The table records about 110,000 clones, less than 85% of them present only once. General study results and limits: HLA allele associations emerged for under 20,000 TCR beta sequences in a later analysis, at 0.05 false discovery rate.

The gene calls are TRBV7-8 and TRBJ1-2; 7 nucleotides align to TRBD1. The TCR comes from a man aged 55 to 70 in good health and CMV-seronegative. Sequencing was done on a sample of PBMCs. CDR3 coding DNA: TGTGCCAGCAGCTCAACCGGGACAGCTAACTATGGCTACACCTTC. It codes for CASSSTGTANYGYTF.